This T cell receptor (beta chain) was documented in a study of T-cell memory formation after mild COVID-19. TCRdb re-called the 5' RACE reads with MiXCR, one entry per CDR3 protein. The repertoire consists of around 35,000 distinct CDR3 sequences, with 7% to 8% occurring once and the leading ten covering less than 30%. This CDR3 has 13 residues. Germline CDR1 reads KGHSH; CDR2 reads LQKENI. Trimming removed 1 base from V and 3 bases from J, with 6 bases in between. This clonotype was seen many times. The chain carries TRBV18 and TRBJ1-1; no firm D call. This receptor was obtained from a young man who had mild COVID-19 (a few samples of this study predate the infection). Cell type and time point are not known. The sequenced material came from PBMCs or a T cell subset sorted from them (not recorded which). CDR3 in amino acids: CASSPQGDTEAFF. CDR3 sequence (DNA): TGTGCCAGCTCACCACAGGGAGACACTGAAGCTTTCTTT.